This T cell receptor beta chain originates from a study of shared clonotypes between healthy human individuals (dated by TCRdb to 2019 to 2021). Background on the whole study: A few men and two women, aged 18 to 49 years, made up the cohort. For each donor, three plates each were used for CD4 naive and CD4 memory, two plates were used for CD8 naive, and one plate was used for CD8 memory. Libraries were prepared and TCR repertoires were sequenced by different laboratories using diverse techniques, in order to increase sequencing depth and limit assay-specific biases. The study deeply sequenced blood TCR repertoires of about five healthy adults to estimate repertoire size and the extent of clonotype sharing between individuals. Leukapheresis yielded between about 0.9 and 8.9 billion PBMCs per donor.

The donors were healthy, HIV-negative adults who had no recently reported acute infections or vaccinations. Only Caucasian adults living in Nashville, Tennessee, USA were represented among the donors. CD4+ T cells were enriched by magnetic negative selection, after which naive cells were positively selected on CD45RA and the negative fraction was taken as the memory subset. After blood collection by leukapheresis, PBMCs were isolated using Ficoll-Histopaque density gradient centrifugation and then cryopreserved in the vapor phase of liquid nitrogen. Analytical flow cytometry was used to check the purity and quantity of each magnetically sorted T cell population. From each sorted fraction, genomic DNA was isolated and quantified by UV absorbance on a Nanodrop 2000c. Points the paper makes about the study in general: Sampling was restricted to blood, and TCR repertoires in tissues likely differ from the TCR repertoires found in blood. Compared with non-shared clonotypes, clonotypes shared by all four sorted-subset donors had higher generation probabilities. Across a handful of donors, roughly 5.4% of naive CD4, 3% to 3.5% of naive CD8, under 2.5% of memory CD4, and about 0.44% of memory CD8 clonotypes were shared. Even with the large sequencing depth, rarefaction of the sorted-subset datasets indicated that sequencing was incomplete. Estimated clonotype richness was generally larger for naive than for memory subsets. The small number of donors limited the genetic and exposure-history diversity represented. Pairwise subsampling indicated that sequencing depth was expected to affect the degree of clonotype sharing among donors.

Using the deep immunoSEQ assay, TCR CDR3 regions were amplified from genomic DNA by multiplex PCR. For each cell subset, the extracted genomic DNA was distributed evenly across all wells of several immunoSEQ 96-well plates, and each plate served as one replicate. For sorted subsets, 200 to 250 ng of genomic DNA, equivalent to around 29,000 T cell genomes, went into each replicate PCR. Purified libraries were measured with a Qubit 3.0 fluorometer, size-checked on a Bioanalyzer 2100, and measured again with the KAPA Library Quantification kit. Every immunoSEQ 96-well plate was sequenced on a dedicated single-read 150-cycle Illumina NextSeq 550 flow cell. The authors' analysis ran thus. Because the immunoSEQ output held only junctional sequences and lacked quality scores, the filtering could not match the filtering applied to full-length reads. Sequences were annotated with PyIR, a Python wrapper for IgBLAST v1.9, and V/J genes and CDR3 were assigned using IMGT germline references. Reads were filtered out if the reads had weak V/J assignments (E-value above 1e-6), no CDR3, stop codons, out-of-frame junctions, or ambiguous translated residues. V3J clonotypes were defined as sequences sharing the same inferred V gene, J gene, and CDR3 amino acid sequence. Percentage overlap between repertoires was computed as shared unique clonotypes divided by the size of the smaller repertoire. Repertoire richness was assessed with RTK rarefaction, the Chao1 estimator, and Recon v2.1 estimates of unobserved clonotypes. For all TCRbeta clonotypes obtained by the gDNA method from a handful of donors, generation probabilities were computed with OLGA. TCRdb took this table from immuneACCESS and kept in-frame rearrangements with V and J called. Such tables lack part of the clones; where checked against another copy, unresolved V genes explain under half of the gap, and the rest is unexplained. V, J and clone size were drawn from that table, and D and trimming were deduced from the DNA. The sample records about 1.1 million clones, approximately 77% of which are singletons. The biggest ten clones account for almost 0.9% of the sample.

Remarks on this clone: Its antigen is not yet known. Base quality data are lacking; no much larger clone is found one base away. Other DNA variants within this sample encode the same CDR3.

The TCR originated in a man aged 18-30 years in good health. Some clones in this sample may be carry-over from other donors' samples. Specimen: memory CD4+ T cells from PBMCs. This sample's cell subset or site label indicates: CD45RA-negative fraction.

In nucleotides, the sequence is TGCGCCAGCAGCTTGGATGGGACGGGAAACACCATATATTTT. It translates to CASSLDGTGNTIYF. The chain was built from TRBV5-1 and TRBJ1-3; possibly the D gene is TRBD1, per 5 matching bases. The CDR3 spans 14 residues, from the cysteine through the phenylalanine. Only CDR3 DNA is held: 42 bases, read in frame from base 1. V is reduced by 0 bases and J by 4 bases, leaving a spacing of 8 bases between them. CDR1 and CDR2 were assigned from the germline V gene as SGHRS and YFSETQ.